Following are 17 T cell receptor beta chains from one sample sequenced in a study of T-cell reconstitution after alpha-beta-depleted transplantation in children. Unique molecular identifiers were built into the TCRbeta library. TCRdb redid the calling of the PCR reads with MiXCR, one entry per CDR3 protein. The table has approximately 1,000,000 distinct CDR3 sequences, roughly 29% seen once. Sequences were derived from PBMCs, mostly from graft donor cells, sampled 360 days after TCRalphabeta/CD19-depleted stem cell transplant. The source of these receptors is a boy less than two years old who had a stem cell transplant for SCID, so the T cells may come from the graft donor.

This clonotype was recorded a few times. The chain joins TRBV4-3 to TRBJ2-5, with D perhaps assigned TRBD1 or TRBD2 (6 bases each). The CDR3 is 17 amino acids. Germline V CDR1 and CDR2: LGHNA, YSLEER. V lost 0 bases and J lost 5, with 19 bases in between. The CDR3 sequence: CASSQDWVRGPWETQYF. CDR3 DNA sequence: TGCGCCAGCAGCCAAGATTGGGTTCGGGGGCCATGGGAGACCCAGTACTTC.

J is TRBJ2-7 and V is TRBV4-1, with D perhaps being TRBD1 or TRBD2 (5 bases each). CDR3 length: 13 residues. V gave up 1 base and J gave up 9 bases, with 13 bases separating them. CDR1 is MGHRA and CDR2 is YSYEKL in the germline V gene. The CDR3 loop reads CASSQAPKGRQYF. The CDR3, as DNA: TGCGCCAGCAGCCAAGCCCCCAAGGGGAGGCAGTACTTC.

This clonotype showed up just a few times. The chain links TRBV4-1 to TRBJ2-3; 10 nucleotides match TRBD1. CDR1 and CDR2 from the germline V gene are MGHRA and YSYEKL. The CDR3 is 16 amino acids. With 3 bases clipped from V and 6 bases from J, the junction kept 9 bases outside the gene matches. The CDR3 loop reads CASSHVRQGAVDTQYF. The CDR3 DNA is TGCGCCAGCAGCCATGTCAGACAGGGGGCGGTGGATACGCAGTATTTT.

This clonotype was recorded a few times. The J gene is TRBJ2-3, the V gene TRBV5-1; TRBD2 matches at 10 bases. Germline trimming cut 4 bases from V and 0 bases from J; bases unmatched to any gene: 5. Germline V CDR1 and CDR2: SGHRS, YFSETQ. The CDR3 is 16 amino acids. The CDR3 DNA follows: TGCGCCAGCAGCCGGGGACTAGCGCCTAGCACAGATACGCAGTATTTT. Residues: CASSRGLAPSTDTQYF. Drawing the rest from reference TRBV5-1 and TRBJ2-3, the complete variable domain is KAGVTQTPRYLIKTRGQQVTLSCSPISGHRSVSWYQQTPGQGLQFLFEYFSETQRNKGNFPGRFSGRQFSNSRSEMNVSTLELGDSALYLCASSRGLAPSTDTQYFGPGTRLTVL.

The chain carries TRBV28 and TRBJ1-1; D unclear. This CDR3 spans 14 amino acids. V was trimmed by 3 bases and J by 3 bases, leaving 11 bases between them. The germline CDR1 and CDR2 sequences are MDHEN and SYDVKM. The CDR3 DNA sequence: TGTGCCAGCAGTTTTAGCCAAGTCGACACTGAAGCTTTCTTT. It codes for CASSFSQVDTEAFF.

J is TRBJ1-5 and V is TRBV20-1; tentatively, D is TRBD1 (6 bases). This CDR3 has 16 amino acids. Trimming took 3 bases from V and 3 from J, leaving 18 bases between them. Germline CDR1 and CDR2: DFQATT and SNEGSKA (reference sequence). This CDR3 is CSARGSSGVTNQPQHF. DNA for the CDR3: TGCAGTGCTAGGGGATCCTCAGGGGTCACCAATCAGCCCCAGCATTTT.

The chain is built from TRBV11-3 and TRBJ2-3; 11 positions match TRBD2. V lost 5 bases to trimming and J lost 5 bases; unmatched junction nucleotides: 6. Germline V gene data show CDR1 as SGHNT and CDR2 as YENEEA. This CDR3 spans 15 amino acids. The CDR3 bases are TGTGCCAGCAGCGCGGGACTAGCGGTAGTAGATACGCAGTATTTT. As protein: CASSAGLAVVDTQYF.

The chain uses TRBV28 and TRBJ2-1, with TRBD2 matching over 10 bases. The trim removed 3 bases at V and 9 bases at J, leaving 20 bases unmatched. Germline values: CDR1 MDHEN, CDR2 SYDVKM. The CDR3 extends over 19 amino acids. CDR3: CASSFDLAGESRLEGEQFF. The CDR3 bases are TGTGCCAGCAGTTTTGACCTAGCGGGGGAGTCGAGGTTGGAGGGTGAGCAGTTCTTC.

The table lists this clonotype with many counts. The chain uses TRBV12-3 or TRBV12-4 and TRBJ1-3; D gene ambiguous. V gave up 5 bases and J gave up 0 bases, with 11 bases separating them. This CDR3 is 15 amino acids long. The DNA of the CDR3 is TGTGCCAGCAGTCCCTCGAGGCCCTCTGGAAACACCATATATTTT. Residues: CASSPSRPSGNTIYF.

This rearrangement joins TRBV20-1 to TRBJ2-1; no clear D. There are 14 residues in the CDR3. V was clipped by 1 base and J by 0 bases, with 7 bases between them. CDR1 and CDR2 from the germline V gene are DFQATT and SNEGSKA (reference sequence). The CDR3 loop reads CSARGKGSYNEQFF. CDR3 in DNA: TGCAGTGCTAGAGGGAAGGGCTCCTACAATGAGCAGTTCTTC.

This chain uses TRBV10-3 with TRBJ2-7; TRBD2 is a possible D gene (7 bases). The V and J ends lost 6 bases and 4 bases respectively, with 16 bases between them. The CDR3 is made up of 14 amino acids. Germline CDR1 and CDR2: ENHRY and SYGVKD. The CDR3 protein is CAIRQEGGSYEQYF. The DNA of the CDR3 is TGTGCCATCAGGCAGGAGGGGGGGTCATACGAGCAGTACTTC.

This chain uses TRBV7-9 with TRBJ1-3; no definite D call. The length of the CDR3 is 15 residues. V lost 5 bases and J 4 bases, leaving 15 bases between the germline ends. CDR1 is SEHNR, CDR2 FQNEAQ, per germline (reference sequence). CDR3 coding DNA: TGTGCCAGCAGCCTCGCCTCCTCGACAGGAAACACCATATATTTT. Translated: CASSLASSTGNTIYF.

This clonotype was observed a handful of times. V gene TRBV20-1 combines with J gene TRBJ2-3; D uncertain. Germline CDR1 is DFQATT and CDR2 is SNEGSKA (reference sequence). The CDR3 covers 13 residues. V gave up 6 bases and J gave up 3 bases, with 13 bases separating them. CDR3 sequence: CSAPERPTDTQYF. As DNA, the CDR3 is TGCAGTGCCCCAGAGAGGCCTACAGATACGCAGTATTTT.

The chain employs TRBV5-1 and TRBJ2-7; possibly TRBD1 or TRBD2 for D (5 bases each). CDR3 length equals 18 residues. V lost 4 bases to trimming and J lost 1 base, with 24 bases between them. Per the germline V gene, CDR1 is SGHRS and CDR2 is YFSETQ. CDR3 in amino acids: CASSPRWSTGPKSYEQYF. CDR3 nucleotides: TGCGCCAGCAGCCCGAGGTGGTCGACGGGACCTAAATCCTACGAGCAGTACTTC.

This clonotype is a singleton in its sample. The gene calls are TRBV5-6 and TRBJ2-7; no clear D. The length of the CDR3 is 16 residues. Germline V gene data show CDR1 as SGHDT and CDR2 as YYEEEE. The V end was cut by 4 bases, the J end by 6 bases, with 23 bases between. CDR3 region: CASSPLSRRHPAEQYF. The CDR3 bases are TGTGCCAGCAGCCCCTTATCCAGGCGGCACCCGGCCGAGCAGTACTTC.

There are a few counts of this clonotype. Written as DNA, the CDR3 is TGTGCCAGCGAACCCGGAGGGGGCGTCGGAAACACCATATATTTT. Amino acids: CASEPGGGVGNTIYF. The chain combines TRBV28 with TRBJ1-3; the match to TRBD1 covers 7 bases. Trimming cost V 8 bases and J 4 bases; bases outside gene matches: 11. The CDR3 consists of 15 residues. Germline CDR1 and CDR2: MDHEN and SYDVKM.

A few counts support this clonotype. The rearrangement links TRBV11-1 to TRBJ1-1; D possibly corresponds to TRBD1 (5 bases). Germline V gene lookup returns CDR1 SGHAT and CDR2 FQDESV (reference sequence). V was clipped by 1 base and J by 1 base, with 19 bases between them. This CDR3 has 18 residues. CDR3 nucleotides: TGTGCCAGCAGCTTAGTTAGGTGGAGTGAAGGGGAGAACACTGAAGCTTTCTTT. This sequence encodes CASSLVRWSEGENTEAFF.